This T cell receptor (beta chain) was identified during a study of blood T cell repertoires in COVID-19. Authors' methods: The assay estimated nucleated cells by amplifying reference gene primers. Assay used: immunoSEQ multiplex PCR; TCRdb lists only in-frame clones, some missing. V and J calls and clone size are as listed in that table; D and trimming were resolved from the DNA. The sample lists 29,000 or so clones; 84% were seen once. Germline CDR1 is MGHRA and CDR2 is YSYEKL. The CDR3 has 16 residues. V lost 5 bases, J lost 4 bases, and 14 bases stayed unmatched. This clone was detected a few times.

Sequenced: peripheral blood. The sequence was collected from a man older than 75 with active COVID-19. V is TRBV4-1 and J is TRBJ2-7, with 7 positions matching TRBD2. The DNA for the CDR3 is TGCGCCAGCAGCTCATCCCTCGGGAGCGGGGAGTACGAGCAGTACTTC. Translating it yields CASSSSLGSGEYEQYF.